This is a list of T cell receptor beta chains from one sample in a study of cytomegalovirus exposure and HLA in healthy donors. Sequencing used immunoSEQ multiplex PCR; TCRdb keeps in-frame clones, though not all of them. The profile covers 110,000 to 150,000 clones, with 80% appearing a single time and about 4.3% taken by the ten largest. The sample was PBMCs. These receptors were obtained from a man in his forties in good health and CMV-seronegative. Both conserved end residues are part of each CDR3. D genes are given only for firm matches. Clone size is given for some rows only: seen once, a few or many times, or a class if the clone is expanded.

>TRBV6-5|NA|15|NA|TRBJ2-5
TGTGCCAGCAGACCACATGTCGGTCGAGGGGAGACCCAGTACTTC
CASRPHVGRGETQYF
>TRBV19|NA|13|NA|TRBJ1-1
TGTGCCAGTAGTATCATCCCGAACACTGAAGCTTTCTTT
CASSIIPNTEAFF
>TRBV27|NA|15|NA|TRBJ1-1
TGTGCCAGCAGTTCATCAGGGAGGGAGGGCACTGAAGCTTTCTTT
CASSSSGREGTEAFF
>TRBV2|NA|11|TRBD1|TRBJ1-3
TGTGCCAGGACCCAGGGGGCGGCCATATATTTT
CARTQGAAIYF
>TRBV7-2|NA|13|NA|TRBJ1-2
TGTGCCAGCAGCTTAGTATCGCAGGATGGCTACACCTTC
CASSLVSQDGYTF
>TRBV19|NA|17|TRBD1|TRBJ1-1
TGTGCCAGTACCCATGGGATCCGAGGGGGCGAGAACACTGAAGCTTTCTTT
CASTHGIRGGENTEAFF
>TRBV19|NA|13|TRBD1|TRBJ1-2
TGTGCCAGTAGTATCGGGACAGAGTATGGCTACACCTTC
CASSIGTEYGYTF
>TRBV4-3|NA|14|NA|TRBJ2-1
TGCGCCAGCAGCCAACAAGACAGGAATCCTGAGCAGTTCTTC
CASSQQDRNPEQFF
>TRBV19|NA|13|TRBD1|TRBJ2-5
TGTGCCAGTAGTGTCCAGGGGGAAGAGACCCAGTACTTC
CASSVQGEETQYF
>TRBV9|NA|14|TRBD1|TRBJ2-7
TGTGCCAGCAGCGTAGAGGACAGGGAAGGCGAGCAGTACTTC
CASSVEDREGEQYF
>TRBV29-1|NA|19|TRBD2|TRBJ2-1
TGCGGCGGGGAGGGGGCGCGAACTAGCGGGGGCGTCTCCTACAATGAGCAGTTCTTC
CGGEGARTSGGVSYNEQFF
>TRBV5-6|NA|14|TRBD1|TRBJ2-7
TGTGCCAGCAGCGCGGACAGGGAAACCTACGAGCAGTACTTC
CASSADRETYEQYF
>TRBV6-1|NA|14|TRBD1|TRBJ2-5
TGTGCCACCAGAGGGACAGGGGGCCAAGAGACCCAGTACTTC
CATRGTGGQETQYF
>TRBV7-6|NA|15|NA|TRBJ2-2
TGTGCCAGCAGCTTAGAAAGCCAGGGGACCGGGGAGCTGTTTTTT
CASSLESQGTGELFF
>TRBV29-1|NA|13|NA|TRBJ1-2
TGCAGCGTTGTCTCAGGATTATCCTATGGCTACACCTTC
CSVVSGLSYGYTF
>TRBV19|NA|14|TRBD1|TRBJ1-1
TGTGCCAGTAGTCAAATACAGGGGAGCACTGAAGCTTTCTTT
CASSQIQGSTEAFF
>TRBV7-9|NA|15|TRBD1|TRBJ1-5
TGTGCCAGCAGCTTCGTAGGACAGGGTATCCAGCCCCAGCATTTT
CASSFVGQGIQPQHF
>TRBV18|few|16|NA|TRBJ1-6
TGTGCCAGCTCAAGCTCATCGGGGAGTTATAATTCACCCCTCCACTTT
CASSSSSGSYNSPLHF
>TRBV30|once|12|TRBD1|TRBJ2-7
TGTGCCTCGTCCGGGACAGGGAACGAGCAGTACTTC
CASSGTGNEQYF
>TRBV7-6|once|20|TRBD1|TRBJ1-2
TGTGCCAGCAGCTTAGGGCCTGACAGGGGACGTGAAGTGGGACACTATGGCTACACCTTC
CASSLGPDRGREVGHYGYTF
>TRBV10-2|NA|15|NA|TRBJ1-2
TGCGCCAGCAGTGAGTCGACGGGGGGGAACTATGGCTACACCTTC
CASSESTGGNYGYTF
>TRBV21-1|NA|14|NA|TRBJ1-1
TGTGCCAGCAGGGGAGATGACAGGGATACTGAAGCTTTCTTT
CASRGDDRDTEAFF
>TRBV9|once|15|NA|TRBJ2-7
TGTGCCAGCAGCCTTGCCGGACTCGATACCTACGAGCAGTACTTC
CASSLAGLDTYEQYF
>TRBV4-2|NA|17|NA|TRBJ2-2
TGTGCCAGCAGCCAAGATCTGAGGGGACAGAACACCGGGGAGCTGTTTTTT
CASSQDLRGQNTGELFF
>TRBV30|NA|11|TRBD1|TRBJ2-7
TGTGCCTGGAACAGGGGCTACGAGCAGTACTTC
CAWNRGYEQYF
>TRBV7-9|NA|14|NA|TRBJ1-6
TGTGCCAGCAGCCTTAGCTCCTATAATTCCCCCCTCCACTTT
CASSLSSYNSPLHF
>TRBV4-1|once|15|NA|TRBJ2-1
TGCGCCAGCAGCCTCGTACTCCTCTCCTACAATGAGCAGTTCTTC
CASSLVLLSYNEQFF
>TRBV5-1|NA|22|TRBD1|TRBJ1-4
TGCGCCAGCAGCTTGGCCCTAGGCCGACAGGGAGGAACACAGACAGTCGATGAAAAACTGTTTTTT
CASSLALGRQGGTQTVDEKLFF
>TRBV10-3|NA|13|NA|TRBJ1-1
TGTGCCACCCGTTGGCAGGGGAACACTGAAGCTTTCTTT
CATRWQGNTEAFF
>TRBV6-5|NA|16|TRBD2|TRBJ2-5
TGTGCCAGCAGTTCACTAGCGGGGATGACGGCTGAGACCCAGTACTTC
CASSSLAGMTAETQYF
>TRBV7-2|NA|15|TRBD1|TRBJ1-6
TGTGCCAGCAGCTCCGACAGGGCGAGTAATTCACCCCTCCACTTT
CASSSDRASNSPLHF
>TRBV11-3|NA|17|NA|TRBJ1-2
TGTGCCAGCAGCTTAGGGGGCCGGGACACTTCTAACTATGGCTACACCTTC
CASSLGGRDTSNYGYTF
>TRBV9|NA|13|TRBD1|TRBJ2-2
TGTGCCAGCAGAGCACAGGGGACCGGGGAGCTGTTTTTT
CASRAQGTGELFF
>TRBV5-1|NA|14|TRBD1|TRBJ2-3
TGCGCCAGCAGCTTGACAGGGGCGACAGATACGCAGTATTTT
CASSLTGATDTQYF
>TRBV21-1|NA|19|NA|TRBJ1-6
TGTGCCAGCAGCAAACGAGTGGGGGCTTCCCTTTCACGGAATTCACCCCTCCACTTT
CASSKRVGASLSRNSPLHF
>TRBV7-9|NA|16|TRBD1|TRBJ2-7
TGTGCCAGCAGCTTAAGTCGGGACAGGGGTCTTTGGGAGCAGTACTTC
CASSLSRDRGLWEQYF
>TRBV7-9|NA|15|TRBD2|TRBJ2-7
TGTGCCAGCAGCTTAGCCGGGGGGGGAACCTACGAGCAGTACTTC
CASSLAGGGTYEQYF
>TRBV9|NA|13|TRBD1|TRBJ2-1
TGTGCCAGCAGCGAGCCGGGACAGGGGAGGCAGTTCTTC
CASSEPGQGRQFF
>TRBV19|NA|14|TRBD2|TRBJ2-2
TGTGCCAGTAGTATCAAAGCGGGATCCGGGGAGCTGTTTTTT
CASSIKAGSGELFF
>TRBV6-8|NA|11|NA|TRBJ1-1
TGTGCCAGCTTTGGGGGGGGTGAAGCTTTCTTT
CASFGGGEAFF
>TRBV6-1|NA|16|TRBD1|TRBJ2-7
TGTGCCAGCAGTGATCCCCGTGAGGACAGGGGCTACGAGCAGTACTTC
CASSDPREDRGYEQYF
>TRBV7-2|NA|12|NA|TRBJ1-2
TGTGCCAGCAGCCCAGGTGGTGGCGGCTACACCTTC
CASSPGGGGYTF
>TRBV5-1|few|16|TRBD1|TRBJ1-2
TGCGCCAGCAGCTTAGACACCCGACAGGGGGCAGACGGCTACACCTTC
CASSLDTRQGADGYTF
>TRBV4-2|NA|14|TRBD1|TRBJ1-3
TGTGCCAGCAGCAGGACAGGAGGAGGGGACACCATATATTTT
CASSRTGGGDTIYF
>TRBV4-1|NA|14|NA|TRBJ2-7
TGCGCCAGCAGCCCACCGGGACAAGCCTACGAGCAGTACTTC
CASSPPGQAYEQYF
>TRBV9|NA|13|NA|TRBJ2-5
TGTGCCAGCAGCGTACCCGGAGGGGAGACCCAGTACTTC
CASSVPGGETQYF
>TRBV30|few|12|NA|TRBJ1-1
TGTGCCTGGACCATTACCGACAGCAAAGCTTTCTTT
CAWTITDSKAFF